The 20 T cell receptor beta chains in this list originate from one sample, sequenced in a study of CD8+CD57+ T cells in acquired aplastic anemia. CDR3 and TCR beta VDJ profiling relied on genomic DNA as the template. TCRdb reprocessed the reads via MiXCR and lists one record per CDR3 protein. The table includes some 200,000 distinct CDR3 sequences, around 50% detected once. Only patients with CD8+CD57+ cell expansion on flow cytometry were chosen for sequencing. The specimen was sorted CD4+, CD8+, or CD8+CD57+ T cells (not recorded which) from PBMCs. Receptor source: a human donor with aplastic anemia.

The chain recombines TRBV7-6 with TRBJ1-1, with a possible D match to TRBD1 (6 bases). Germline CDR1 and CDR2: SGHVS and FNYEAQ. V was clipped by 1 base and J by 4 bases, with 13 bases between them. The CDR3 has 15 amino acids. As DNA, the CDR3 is TGTGCCAGCAGCTTAGGGGGTGGGGGCGGCACTGAAGCTTTCTTT. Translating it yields CASSLGGGGGTEAFF.

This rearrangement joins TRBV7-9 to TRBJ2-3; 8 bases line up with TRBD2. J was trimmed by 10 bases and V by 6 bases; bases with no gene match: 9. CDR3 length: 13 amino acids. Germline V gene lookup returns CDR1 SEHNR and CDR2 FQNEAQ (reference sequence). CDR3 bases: TGTGCCAGCAGAGGCCGGGGGGGGCAGGCGCAGTATTTT. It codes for CASRGRGGQAQYF.

The CDR3 DNA reads as TGCAGTGCTAGAGCCCCCGACATGCAGGAGACCCAGTACTTC. Its translation: CSARAPDMQETQYF. V and J are TRBV20-1 and TRBJ2-5; no clear D. Trimming took off 1 base at V and 5 bases at J, with 14 bases between the two ends. CDR1 DFQATT and CDR2 SNEGSKA come from the germline V gene (reference sequence). The CDR3 loop spans 14 amino acids.

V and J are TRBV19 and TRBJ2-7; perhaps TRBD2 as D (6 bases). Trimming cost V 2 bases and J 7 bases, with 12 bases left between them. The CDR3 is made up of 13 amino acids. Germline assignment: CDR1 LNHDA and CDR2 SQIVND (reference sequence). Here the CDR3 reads CASSIWRGEEQYF. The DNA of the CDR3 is TGTGCCAGTAGTATATGGCGCGGGGAAGAGCAGTACTTC. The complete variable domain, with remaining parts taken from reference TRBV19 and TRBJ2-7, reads DGGITQSPKYLFRKEGQNVTLSCEQNLNHDAMYWYRQDPGQGLRLIYYSQIVNDFQKGDIAEGYSVSREKKESFPLTVTSAQKNPTAFYLCASSIWRGEEQYFGPGTRLTVT.

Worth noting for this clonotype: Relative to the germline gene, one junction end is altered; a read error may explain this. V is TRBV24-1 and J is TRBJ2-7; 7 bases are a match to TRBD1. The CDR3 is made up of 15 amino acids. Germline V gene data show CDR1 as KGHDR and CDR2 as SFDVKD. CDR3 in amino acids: CDTSDTGQRVYEQYF. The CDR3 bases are TGTGACACCAGTGATACGGGACAGCGAGTCTACGAGCAGTACTTC.

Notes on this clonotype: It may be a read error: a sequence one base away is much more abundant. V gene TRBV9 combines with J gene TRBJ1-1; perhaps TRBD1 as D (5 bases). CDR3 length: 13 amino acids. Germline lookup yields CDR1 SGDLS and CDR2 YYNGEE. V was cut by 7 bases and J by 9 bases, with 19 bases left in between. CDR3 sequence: CASGAPGGRKAFF. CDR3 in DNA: TGTGCCAGCGGCGCCCCGGGGGGGAGGAAAGCTTTCTTT.

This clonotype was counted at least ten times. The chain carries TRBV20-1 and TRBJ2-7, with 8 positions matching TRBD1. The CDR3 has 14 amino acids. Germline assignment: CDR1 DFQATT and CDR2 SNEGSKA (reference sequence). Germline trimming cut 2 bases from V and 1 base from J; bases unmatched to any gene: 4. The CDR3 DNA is TGCAGTGCTAGACCCGGGACAGGATCCTACGAGCAGTACTTC. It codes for CSARPGTGSYEQYF.

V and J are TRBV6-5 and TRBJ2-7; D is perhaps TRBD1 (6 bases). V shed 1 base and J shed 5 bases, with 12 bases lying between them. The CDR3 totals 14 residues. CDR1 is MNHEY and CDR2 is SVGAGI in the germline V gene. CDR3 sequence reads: CASSYFTGSHEQYF. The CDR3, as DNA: TGTGCCAGCAGTTACTTTACAGGGTCCCACGAGCAGTACTTC.

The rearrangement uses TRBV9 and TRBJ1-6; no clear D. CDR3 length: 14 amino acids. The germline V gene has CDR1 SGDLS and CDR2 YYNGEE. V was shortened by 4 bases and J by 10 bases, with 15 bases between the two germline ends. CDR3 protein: CASSLSIGSSPLHF. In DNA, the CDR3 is TGTGCCAGCAGCCTTAGTATAGGAAGCTCACCCCTCCACTTT.

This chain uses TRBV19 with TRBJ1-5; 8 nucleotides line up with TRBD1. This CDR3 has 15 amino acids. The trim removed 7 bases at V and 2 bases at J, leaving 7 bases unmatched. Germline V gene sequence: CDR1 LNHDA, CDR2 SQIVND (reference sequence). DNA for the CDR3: TGTGCCAGTACCGACAGGGGTGAGGGCAATCAGCCCCAGCATTTT. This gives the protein CASTDRGEGNQPQHF.

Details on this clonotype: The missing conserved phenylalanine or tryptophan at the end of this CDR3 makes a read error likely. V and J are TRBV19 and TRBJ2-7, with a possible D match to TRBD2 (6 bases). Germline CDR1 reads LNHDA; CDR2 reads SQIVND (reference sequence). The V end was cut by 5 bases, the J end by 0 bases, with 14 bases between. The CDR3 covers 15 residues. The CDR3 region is CASSLRRGRSYEQYL. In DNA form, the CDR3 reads TGTGCCAGTAGTCTTAGGCGGGGTCGCTCCTACGAGCAGTACCTC.

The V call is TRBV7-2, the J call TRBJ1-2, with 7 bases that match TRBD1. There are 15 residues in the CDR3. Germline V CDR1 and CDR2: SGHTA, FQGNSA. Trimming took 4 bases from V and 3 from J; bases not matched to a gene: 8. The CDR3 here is CASSSFSGGYYGYTF. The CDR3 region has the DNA TGTGCCAGCAGCTCCTTTTCAGGGGGATACTATGGCTACACCTTC. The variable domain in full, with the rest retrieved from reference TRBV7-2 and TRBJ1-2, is GAGVSQSPSNKVTEKGKDVELRCDPISGHTALYWYRQSLGQGLEFLIYFQGNSAPDKSGLPSDRFSAERTGGSVSTLTIQRTQQEDSAVYLCASSSFSGGYYGYTFGSGTRLTVV.

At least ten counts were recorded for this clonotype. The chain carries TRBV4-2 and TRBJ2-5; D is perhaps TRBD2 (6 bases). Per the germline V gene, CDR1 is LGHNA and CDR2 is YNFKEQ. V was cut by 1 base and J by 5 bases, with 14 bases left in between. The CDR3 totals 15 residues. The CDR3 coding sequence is TGTGCCAGCAGCCAAGTAGCAGGGAGGCCTGAGACCCAGTACTTC. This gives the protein CASSQVAGRPETQYF.

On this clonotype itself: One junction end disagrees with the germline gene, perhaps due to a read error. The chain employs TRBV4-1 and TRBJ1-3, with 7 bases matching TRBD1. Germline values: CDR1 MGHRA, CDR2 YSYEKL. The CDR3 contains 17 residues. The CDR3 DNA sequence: TGTGCCAGCAGCCAAGATGAGGGGACAGAGAGGAGAAACACCATATATTTT. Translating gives CASSQDEGTERRNTIYF.

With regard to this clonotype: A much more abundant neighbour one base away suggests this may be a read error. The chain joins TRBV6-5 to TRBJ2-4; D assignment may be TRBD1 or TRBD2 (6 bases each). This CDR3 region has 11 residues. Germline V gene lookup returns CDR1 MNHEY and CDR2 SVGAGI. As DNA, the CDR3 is TGTGCCAGCAGGGATTGGGGGGCAGCGGACTTC. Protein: CASRDWGAADF.

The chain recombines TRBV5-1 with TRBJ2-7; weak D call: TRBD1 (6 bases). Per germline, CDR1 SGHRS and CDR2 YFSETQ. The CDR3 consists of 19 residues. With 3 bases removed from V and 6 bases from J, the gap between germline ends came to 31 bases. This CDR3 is CASSSFPIQDWTVSFEQYF. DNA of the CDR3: TGCGCCAGCAGCTCCTTTCCAATCCAAGACTGGACAGTCTCGTTCGAGCAGTACTTC.

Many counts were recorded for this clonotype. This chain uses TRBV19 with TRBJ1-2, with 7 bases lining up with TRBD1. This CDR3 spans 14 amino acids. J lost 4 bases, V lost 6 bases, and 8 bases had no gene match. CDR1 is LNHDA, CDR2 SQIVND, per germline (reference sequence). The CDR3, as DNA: TGTGCCAGTAGCCAGCAGACAGGGAGCTATGGCTACACCTTC. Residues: CASSQQTGSYGYTF.

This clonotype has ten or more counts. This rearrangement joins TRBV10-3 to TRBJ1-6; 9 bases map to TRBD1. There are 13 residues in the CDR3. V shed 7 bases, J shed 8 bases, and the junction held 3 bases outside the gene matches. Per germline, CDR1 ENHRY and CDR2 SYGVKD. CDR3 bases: TGTGCCATCACGGGACAGGGTTATTCACCCCTCCACTTT. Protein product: CAITGQGYSPLHF.

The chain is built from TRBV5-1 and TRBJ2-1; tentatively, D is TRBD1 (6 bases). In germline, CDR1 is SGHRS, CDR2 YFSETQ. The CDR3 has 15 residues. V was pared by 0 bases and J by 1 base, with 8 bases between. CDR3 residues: CASSLGTASYNEQFF. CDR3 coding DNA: TGCGCCAGCAGCTTGGGGACAGCATCCTACAATGAGCAGTTCTTC.

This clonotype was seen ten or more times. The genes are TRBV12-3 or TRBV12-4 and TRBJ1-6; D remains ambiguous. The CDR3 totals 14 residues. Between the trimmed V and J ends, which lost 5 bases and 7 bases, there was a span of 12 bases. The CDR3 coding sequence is TGTGCCAGCAGTCTACCTCGGGAGAATTCACCCCTCCACTTT. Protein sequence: CASSLPRENSPLHF.